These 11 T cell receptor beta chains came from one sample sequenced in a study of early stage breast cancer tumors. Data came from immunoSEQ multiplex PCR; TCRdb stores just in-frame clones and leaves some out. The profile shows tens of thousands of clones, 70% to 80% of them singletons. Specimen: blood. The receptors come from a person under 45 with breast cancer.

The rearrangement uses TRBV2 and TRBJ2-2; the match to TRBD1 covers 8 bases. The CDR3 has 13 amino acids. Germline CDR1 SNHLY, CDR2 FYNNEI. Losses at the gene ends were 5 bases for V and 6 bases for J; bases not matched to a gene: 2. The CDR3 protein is CASSLRGPGELFF. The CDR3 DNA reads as TGTGCCAGCAGTCTCAGGGGGCCCGGGGAGCTGTTTTTT.

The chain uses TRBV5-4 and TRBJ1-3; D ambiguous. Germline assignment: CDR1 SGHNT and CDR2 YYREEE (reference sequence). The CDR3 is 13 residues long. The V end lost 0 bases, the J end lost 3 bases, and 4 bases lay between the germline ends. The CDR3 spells CASSLVGGNTIYF. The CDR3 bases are TGTGCCAGCAGCTTGGTGGGTGGAAACACCATATATTTT.

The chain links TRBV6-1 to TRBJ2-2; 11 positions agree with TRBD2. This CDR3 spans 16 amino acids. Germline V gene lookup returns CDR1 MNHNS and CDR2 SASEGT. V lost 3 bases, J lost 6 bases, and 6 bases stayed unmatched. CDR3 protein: CASSELSGRGSGELFF. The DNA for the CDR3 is TGTGCCAGCAGTGAGCTTAGCGGGAGGGGGTCCGGGGAGCTGTTTTTT.

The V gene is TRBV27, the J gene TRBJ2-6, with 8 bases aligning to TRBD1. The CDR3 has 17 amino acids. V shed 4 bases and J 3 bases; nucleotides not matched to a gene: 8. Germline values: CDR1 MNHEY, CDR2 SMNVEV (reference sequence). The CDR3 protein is CASSWDRSLSGANVLTF. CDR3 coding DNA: TGTGCCAGCAGTTGGGACAGGAGCTTAAGTGGGGCCAACGTCCTGACTTTC.

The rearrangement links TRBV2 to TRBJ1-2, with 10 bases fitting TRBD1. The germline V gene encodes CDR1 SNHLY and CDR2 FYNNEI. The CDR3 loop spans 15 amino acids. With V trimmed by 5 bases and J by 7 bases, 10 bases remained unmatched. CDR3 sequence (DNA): TGTGCCAGCAGTAAAGGGACAGGGGCGTCATTTGGCTACACCTTC. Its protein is CASSKGTGASFGYTF.

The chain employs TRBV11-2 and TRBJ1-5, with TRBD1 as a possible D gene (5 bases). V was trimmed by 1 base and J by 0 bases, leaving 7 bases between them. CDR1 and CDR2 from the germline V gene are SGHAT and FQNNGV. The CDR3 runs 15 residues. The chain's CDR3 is CASSLAGHSNQPQHF. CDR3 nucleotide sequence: TGTGCCAGCAGCTTAGCAGGGCATAGCAATCAGCCCCAGCATTTT.

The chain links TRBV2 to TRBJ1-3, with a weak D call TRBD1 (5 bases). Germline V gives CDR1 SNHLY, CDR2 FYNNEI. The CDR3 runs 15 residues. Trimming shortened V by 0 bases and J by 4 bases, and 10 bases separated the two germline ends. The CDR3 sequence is CASSEAGARGNTIYF. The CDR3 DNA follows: TGTGCCAGCAGTGAAGCAGGGGCAAGGGGAAACACCATATATTTT.

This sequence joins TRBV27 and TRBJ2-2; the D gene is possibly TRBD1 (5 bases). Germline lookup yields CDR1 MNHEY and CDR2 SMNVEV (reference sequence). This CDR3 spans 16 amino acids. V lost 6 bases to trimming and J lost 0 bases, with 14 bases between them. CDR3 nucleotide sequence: TGTGCCAGCAGAAAGGGGCGTACCTCGAACACCGGGGAGCTGTTTTTT. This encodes CASRKGRTSNTGELFF.

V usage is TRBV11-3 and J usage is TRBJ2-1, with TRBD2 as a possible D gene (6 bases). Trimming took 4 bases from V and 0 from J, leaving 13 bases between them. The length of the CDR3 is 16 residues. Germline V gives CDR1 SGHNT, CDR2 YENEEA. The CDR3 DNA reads TGTGCCAGCAGCTCCCGGTGGGACTCCTCCTACAATGAGCAGTTCTTC. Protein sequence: CASSSRWDSSYNEQFF. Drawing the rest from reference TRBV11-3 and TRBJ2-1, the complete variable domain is EAGVVQSPRYKIIEKKQPVAFWCNPISGHNTLYWYLQNLGQGPELLIRYENEEAVDDSQLPKDRFSAERLKGVDSTLKIQPAELGDSAVYLCASSSRWDSSYNEQFFGPGTRLTVL.

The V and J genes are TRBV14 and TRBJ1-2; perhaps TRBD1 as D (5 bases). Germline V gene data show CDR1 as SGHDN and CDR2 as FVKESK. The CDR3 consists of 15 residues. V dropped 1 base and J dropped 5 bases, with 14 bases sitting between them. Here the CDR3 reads CASSQASGTGYGYTF. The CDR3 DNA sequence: TGTGCCAGCAGCCAAGCCTCCGGGACCGGATATGGCTACACCTTC.

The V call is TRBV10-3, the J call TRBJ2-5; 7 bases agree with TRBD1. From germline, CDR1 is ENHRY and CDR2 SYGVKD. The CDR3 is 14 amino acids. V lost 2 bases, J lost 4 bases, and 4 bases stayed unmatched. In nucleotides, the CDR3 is TGTGCCATCAGTGAGGGGGCAGGGGGAGAGACCCAGTACTTC. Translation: CAISEGAGGETQYF.